The rows below give T cell receptor beta chains drawn from one sample of a study of shared clonotypes between healthy human individuals. The assay was immunoSEQ multiplex PCR, and TCRdb's table has in-frame clones only and misses some. The sample has over a million clones, 60% to 80% seen once. The specimen sequenced was memory CD4+ T cells sorted from blood. The receptors stem from a man between 18 and 29 years old in good health. Each CDR3 is given with its conserved first and last residue. The D gene is left open where the match is weak. Size is stated for part of the rows, as once, few or many counts, or as a class when the clone is expanded.

NA	TRBV28	TRBJ1-4	NA	CASIAGREKLFF	TGTGCCAGCATCGCGGGGCGGGAAAAACTGTTTTTT
NA	TRBV29-1	TRBJ2-3	NA	CSVDIRRVMGRGAQDTQYF	TGCAGCGTTGATATCCGGCGGGTAATGGGACGAGGGGCCCAAGATACGCAGTATTTT
NA	TRBV6-5	TRBJ2-3	NA	CASSYNGGLGDTQYF	TGTGCCAGCAGTTACAATGGGGGCCTCGGAGATACGCAGTATTTT
TRBD1	TRBV15	TRBJ1-4	NA	CATSRIGTGGGKLFF	TGTGCCACCAGCAGAATCGGGACAGGTGGGGGAAAACTGTTTTTT
TRBD2	TRBV7-2	TRBJ2-5	NA	CASSPTSGGGETQYF	TGTGCCAGCAGTCCGACTAGCGGGGGGGGTGAGACCCAGTACTTC
TRBD2	TRBV9	TRBJ2-7	NA	CASSVAGRASEQYF	TGTGCCAGCAGCGTAGCCGGGAGGGCCTCCGAGCAGTACTTC
TRBD2	TRBV7-2	TRBJ2-2	NA	CASTLIGTIGELFF	TGTGCCAGCACCCTGATCGGGACTATCGGGGAGCTGTTTTTT
NA	TRBV2	TRBJ2-3	NA	CARQDSNGLTDTQYF	TGTGCCAGACAAGACAGCAACGGCCTCACAGATACGCAGTATTTT
TRBD2	TRBV18	TRBJ2-1	NA	CASSRGGRSSYNEQFF	TGTGCCAGCTCACGCGGGGGGAGGAGCTCCTACAATGAGCAGTTCTTC
NA	TRBV5-6	TRBJ2-7	few	CASSLSYTYEQYF	TGTGCCAGCAGCTTGTCCTACACCTACGAGCAGTACTTC
TRBD1	TRBV14	TRBJ2-1	NA	CASSHPGTGAYNEQFF	TGTGCCAGCAGCCACCCCGGGACAGGAGCCTACAATGAGCAGTTCTTC
TRBD1	TRBV11-2	TRBJ2-7	NA	CASSLLGTGDYEQYF	TGTGCCAGCAGCTTACTCGGGACAGGGGACTACGAGCAGTACTTC
NA	TRBV28	TRBJ2-1	NA	CASSTKTGIDEQFF	TGTGCCAGCAGCACCAAAACAGGTATTGATGAGCAGTTCTTC
TRBD1	TRBV2	TRBJ2-1	NA	CASTPGQGANNEQFF	TGTGCCAGCACTCCTGGTCAGGGGGCAAATAATGAGCAGTTCTTC